The 15 T cell receptor beta chains presented below share a single source sample, sequenced in a study of blood T cell repertoires in COVID-19. Libraries were prepared by immunoSEQ multiplex PCR; TCRdb keeps only in-frame clonotypes and omits some of them. There are around 150,000 clones in the sample; around nine tenths occur only once, and 3.5% to 5.5% lies in the top ten. Material: peripheral blood. All receptors derive from a woman in her forties with acute or convalescent COVID-19.

The rearrangement uses TRBV27 and TRBJ2-1, with D tentatively TRBD2 (5 bases). Per germline, CDR1 MNHEY and CDR2 SMNVEV (reference sequence). This CDR3 has 16 residues. V shed 3 bases and J shed 1 base, with 13 bases lying between them. Here the CDR3 DNA reads TGTGCCAGCAGTTTTAATCTAGGAGGATCCTACAATGAGCAGTTCTTC. It is translated as CASSFNLGGSYNEQFF.

The chain combines TRBV4-3 with TRBJ2-2, with D possibly TRBD2 on 6 matching bases. V was clipped by 0 bases and J by 1 base, with 12 bases between them. Germline assignment: CDR1 LGHNA and CDR2 YSLEER. The CDR3 totals 17 residues. DNA of the CDR3: TGCGCCAGCAGCCAAGAGCCCCCCGGGGGGAACACCGGGGAGCTGTTTTTT. Residues: CASSQEPPGGNTGELFF.

V and J are TRBV11-2 and TRBJ2-7; D perhaps matches TRBD1 (6 bases). Germline V gene data show CDR1 as SGHAT and CDR2 as FQNNGV. V was pared by 5 bases and J by 6 bases, with 29 bases between. The CDR3 is 18 amino acids. The CDR3 nucleotides are TGTGCCAGCAGCCCCTCCGGGTGCGTGGGGGCGAAGTTTTGCGAGCAGTACTTC. It is translated as CASSPSGCVGAKFCEQYF.

CDR3 bases: TGTGCCAGCAGCTTAGCCAACCACGGACAGGGTATCTCCTACAATGAGCAGTTCTTC. As protein: CASSLANHGQGISYNEQFF. The rearrangement joins TRBV7-9 to TRBJ2-1, with TRBD1 matching 8 bases. The germline V gene encodes CDR1 SEHNR and CDR2 FQNEAQ (reference sequence). The CDR3 runs to 19 residues. V was clipped by 0 bases and J by 0 bases; unmatched bases: 10.

On this clone: The junction does not match germline at one end; this may be a read error. J is TRBJ2-7 and V is TRBV4-3; 11 bases align to TRBD2. Germline CDR1 LGHNA, CDR2 YSLEER. This CDR3 has 15 residues. CDR3 DNA: TGCGCCAGCAGCCAAGATTGGGCTAGCGGGAGGCCTCCGAACTTC. Protein product: CASSQDWASGRPPNF.

V gene TRBV10-3 combines with J gene TRBJ1-2; D is unclear. This CDR3 spans 14 amino acids. Per germline, CDR1 ENHRY and CDR2 SYGVKD. V dropped 2 bases and J dropped 1 base, with 8 bases sitting between them. Here the CDR3 DNA reads TGTGCCATCAGTGAGCTAGATGATAACTATGGCTACACCTTC. Encoded protein: CAISELDDNYGYTF.

The chain has TRBV5-1 and TRBJ1-4; TRBD1 agrees at 7 bases. V gave up 4 bases and J gave up 3 bases; unmatched junction bases: 6. Germline-derived CDR1 and CDR2 are SGHRS and YFSETQ. The CDR3 is 15 residues long. The CDR3 sequence: CASSPSGTANEKLFF. Written as DNA, the CDR3 is TGCGCCAGCAGCCCCTCAGGGACAGCTAATGAAAAACTGTTTTTT.

The rearrangement uses TRBV6-2 or TRBV6-3 and TRBJ1-5, with 7 bases identical to TRBD1. CDR3 size: 16 residues. J lost 3 bases, V lost 5 bases, and 10 bases had no gene match. Germline V gene sequence: CDR1 MNHEY, CDR2 SVGEGT. CDR3 bases: TGTGCCAGCAGTGGCCGGGACAGTACCTACAATCAGCCCCAGCATTTT. This gives the protein CASSGRDSTYNQPQHF.

The chain combines TRBV4-1 with TRBJ2-3; 13 positions agree with TRBD2. This CDR3 contains 16 residues. The V gene's germline CDR1 is MGHRA and CDR2 YSYEKL. The J segment lost 6 bases and the V segment lost 4 bases, leaving 7 bases of the junction unmatched. The CDR3 coding sequence is TGCGCCAGCAGCCTTGGGACTAGCGGGACTCGGGATACGCAGTATTTT. Translating gives CASSLGTSGTRDTQYF.

The chain carries TRBV3-1 (or the pseudogene TRBV3-2) and TRBJ2-3; no clear D. The V gene lost 3 bases and the J gene lost 5 bases, with 6 bases spanning the gap. This CDR3 is 12 amino acids long. Germline V lookup: CDR1 LGHDT, CDR2 YNNKEL (reference sequence). The DNA for the CDR3 is TGTGCCAGCAGCCATGCCGGAGATACGCAGTATTTT. Its translation: CASSHAGDTQYF.

This clone occurred a few times. This sequence joins TRBV28 and TRBJ1-4, with D unclear. This CDR3 has 13 residues. Germline loops: CDR1 MDHEN, CDR2 SYDVKM. V lost 4 bases, J lost 4 bases, and 7 bases lay in between. The DNA of the CDR3 is TGTGCCAGCAGTTCACTCGTTAATGAAAAACTGTTTTTT. This encodes CASSSLVNEKLFF.

V is TRBV12-5 and J is TRBJ1-3; D is ambiguous. Trimming took off 0 bases at V and 4 bases at J, with 10 bases between the two ends. The CDR3 consists of 15 residues. In germline, CDR1 is LGHNT, CDR2 FRNRAP. The CDR3: CASGLVGGRGNTIYF. CDR3 nucleotides: TGTGCTAGTGGTTTGGTCGGCGGGAGGGGAAACACCATATATTTT.

This clone has only one observation. The chain combines TRBV5-8 with TRBJ2-1; D is undetermined. Deletions cut 2 bases from V and 0 bases from J, with 9 bases between. This CDR3 is built from 15 residues. CDR1 and CDR2 (germline): SGHTS, YDEGEE. CDR3 region: CASSFRRSSYNEQFF. The DNA of the CDR3 is TGTGCCAGCAGCTTCCGACGGAGCTCCTACAATGAGCAGTTCTTC.

The chain recombines TRBV13 with TRBJ2-3, with D unclear. The V end was cut by 5 bases, the J end by 6 bases, with 9 bases between. Germline V gene data show CDR1 as PRHDT and CDR2 as FYEKMQ (reference sequence). This CDR3 contains 12 residues. The CDR3 sequence: CASSPEADTQYF. The CDR3 coding sequence is TGTGCCAGCAGCCCCGAAGCGGATACGCAGTATTTT.

The chain couples TRBV7-8 to TRBJ1-3, with 7 nucleotides matching TRBD1. This CDR3 has 16 residues. With 5 bases clipped from V and 8 bases from J, the junction kept 15 bases outside the gene matches. Germline V gene lookup returns CDR1 SGHVS and CDR2 FQNEAQ. The CDR3 is CASSAYRGRAGHTIYF. The DNA of the CDR3 is TGTGCCAGCAGCGCATACAGGGGCCGGGCTGGCCACACCATATATTTT.